This TCR beta chain was sequenced for a study of control samples from healthy donors and cancer patients. The assay was immunoSEQ multiplex PCR, and TCRdb's table has in-frame clones only and misses some. Of over 150,000 clones in the sample, around 90% were seen once. The V and J ends lost 2 bases and 6 bases respectively, with 11 bases between them. Germline V gene data show CDR1 as GTSNPN and CDR2 as SVGIG (reference sequence). The CDR3 totals 13 residues. V gene TRBV30 combines with J gene TRBJ1-5, with D possibly being TRBD1 (5 bases). The sequence was obtained from a woman between 50 and 59 years old in good health. Sequencing was carried out using blood. The CDR3 loop is CAWSKERGQPQHF. The CDR3 DNA reads TGTGCCTGGAGTAAGGAAAGGGGTCAGCCCCAGCATTTT.